The following is a TCR beta chain sequence with its context. The protocol was immunoSEQ multiplex PCR, while the TCRdb copy is restricted to in-frame clones and leaves out a portion. The sample includes around 500,000 clones, about three quarters of them seen just once. The CDR3 is 13 residues long. From germline, CDR1 is MDHEN and CDR2 SYDVKM. V was shortened by 3 bases and J by 8 bases, with 13 bases between the two germline ends. This specimen comes from a study of shared clonotypes between healthy human individuals. About the research overall: In total, the donors were a couple of women and a few men aged 18 to 49.

Study donors comprised healthy, HIV-negative adults devoid of recent acute infection or vaccination. The receptor was derived from a woman in her thirties or forties in good health. Some clones in this sample may be carry-over from other donors' samples. The specimen sequenced was PBMCs. The gene calls are TRBV28 and TRBJ1-2; unclear D gene. The chain's CDR3 is CASSLAPARGYTF. The CDR3 DNA sequence: TGTGCCAGCAGTTTGGCACCTGCGAGGGGCTACACCTTC.